A selection of T cell receptor beta chains follows, all from one sample in a study of blood T cell repertoires in COVID-19. Libraries were prepared by immunoSEQ multiplex PCR; TCRdb keeps only in-frame clonotypes and omits some of them. The sample has more than 250,000 clones, roughly 90% seen once; the top ten hold 5% to 7%. Sequenced material: peripheral blood. The receptors here all came from a man aged 18 to 30 who had recovered from COVID-19. Each CDR3 is given with its conserved first and last residue. D genes are given only for firm matches. Part of the rows lack a size; the others show once, few, many or a class for expanded clones.

clone_size	d_call	v_call	j_call	cdr3_aa	cdr3_nt
NA	NA	TRBV5-6	TRBJ1-1	CASSLAPAEAFF	TGTGCCAGCAGCTTGGCTCCCGCTGAAGCTTTCTTT
NA	NA	TRBV5-1	TRBJ2-7	CASSQQTGYEQYF	TGCGCCAGCAGCCAACAAACAGGGTACGAGCAGTACTTC
NA	TRBD1	TRBV10-2	TRBJ1-4	CASSTTGGGEKLFF	TGCGCCAGCAGTACGACAGGGGGCGGTGAAAAACTGTTTTTT
NA	TRBD2	TRBV5-1	TRBJ2-7	CASSLVGTSAGEQYF	TGCGCCAGCAGCTTGGTAGGGACTAGCGCGGGGGAGCAGTACTTC
NA	NA	TRBV4-2	TRBJ2-5	CASSQSSAGETQYF	TGTGCCAGCAGCCAATCAAGCGCCGGGGAGACCCAGTACTTC
NA	NA	TRBV11-3	TRBJ2-1	CASSITASYNEQFF	TGTGCCAGCAGCATAACAGCCTCGTACAATGAGCAGTTCTTC
few	NA	TRBV29-1	TRBJ1-5	CSVQVSNQPQHF	TGCAGCGTACAGGTTAGCAATCAGCCCCAGCATTTT
NA	NA	TRBV7-2	TRBJ1-6	CASHAFSSYNSPLHF	TGTGCCAGCCACGCTTTTAGCTCCTATAATTCACCCCTCCACTTT
NA	NA	TRBV11-2	TRBJ1-2	CASSPRFIRTRDGYTF	TGTGCCAGCAGCCCTCGCTTTATCAGGACTCGCGATGGCTACACCTTC
NA	TRBD2	TRBV6-4	TRBJ2-4	CASSPSGSGAKNIQYF	TGTGCCAGCAGTCCTAGCGGGAGCGGGGCCAAAAACATTCAGTACTTC
NA	TRBD2	TRBV5-1	TRBJ2-2	CASSSGGTGELFF	TGCGCCAGCAGCTCGGGAGGGACCGGGGAGCTGTTTTTT
NA	NA	TRBV10-3	TRBJ1-3	CAISPSGQSLNTIYF	TGTGCCATCAGTCCCTCTGGACAGTCTCTCAACACCATATATTTT
few	NA	TRBV4-1	TRBJ1-2	CASSPTSQGANYGYTF	TGCGCCAGCAGCCCCACGTCACAGGGAGCCAACTATGGCTACACCTTC
NA	NA	TRBV6-5	TRBJ2-1	CASLAPTARKQFF	TGTGCCAGCCTCGCCCCGACAGCCAGGAAGCAGTTCTTC
NA	NA	TRBV5-4	TRBJ2-1	CASSPVSGGSYNEQFF	TGTGCCAGCAGCCCGGTAAGCGGCGGATCCTACAATGAGCAGTTCTTC
NA	NA	TRBV5-1	TRBJ1-4	CASTLGGREKLFF	TGCGCCAGCACCCTGGGGGGGCGCGAAAAACTGTTTTTT
NA	NA	TRBV12-2	TRBJ2-5	CASRLKGAQETQYF	TGTGCAAGTCGCTTAAAAGGGGCCCAAGAGACCCAGTACTTC
NA	NA	TRBV29-1	TRBJ2-3	CSVLTDTQYF	TGCAGCGTTCTAACAGATACGCAGTATTTT
NA	TRBD1	TRBV7-9	TRBJ1-5	CASSLGQGDQPQHF	TGTGCCAGCAGCTTGGGACAGGGGGATCAGCCCCAGCATTTT
NA	TRBD1	TRBV5-1	TRBJ2-2	CASYGTANTGELFF	TGCGCCAGCTATGGGACAGCGAACACCGGGGAGCTGTTTTTT
NA	TRBD1	TRBV5-8	TRBJ2-7	CASSTPGQGYEQYF	TGTGCCAGCAGCACCCCGGGACAGGGTTACGAGCAGTACTTC
once	NA	TRBV7-2	TRBJ1-1	CASSLNRVNTEAFF	TGTGCCAGCAGCTTGAACAGGGTGAACACTGAAGCTTTCTTT
NA	TRBD1	TRBV19	TRBJ1-2	CASSPAWDSLVFNYGYTF	TGTGCCAGTAGTCCTGCCTGGGACAGCTTAGTATTTAACTATGGCTACACCTTC
NA	TRBD1	TRBV5-4	TRBJ1-1	CASSLGTGGFEAFF	TGTGCCAGCAGCTTGGGGACAGGGGGGTTTGAAGCTTTCTTT
NA	NA	TRBV6-1	TRBJ1-3	CASSELGGGNTIYF	TGTGCCAGCAGTGAGTTGGGAGGTGGAAACACCATATATTTT
few	TRBD2	TRBV20-1	TRBJ2-2	CSASQLAGTLNAGELFF	TGCAGTGCTAGTCAGCTAGCGGGAACCCTTAACGCCGGGGAGCTGTTTTTT
NA	NA	TRBV12-3/TRBV12-4	TRBJ1-1	CASKLQMNTEAFF	TGTGCCAGCAAATTACAGATGAACACTGAAGCTTTCTTT
NA	NA	TRBV10-2	TRBJ2-1	CASSETGNEQFF	TGCGCCAGCAGTGAGACGGGAAATGAGCAGTTCTTC
NA	TRBD1	TRBV15	TRBJ1-2	CATSGPGTGEDYTF	TGTGCCACCAGCGGTCCCGGGACAGGCGAAGACTACACCTTC
NA	TRBD2	TRBV7-6	TRBJ2-7	CASSPRFGLAGNWDEQYF	TGTGCCAGCAGCCCGCGATTCGGACTAGCGGGAAATTGGGACGAGCAGTACTTC
NA	TRBD2	TRBV9	TRBJ2-1	CASSGGSGSYNEQFF	TGTGCCAGCAGCGGTGGGAGCGGGAGTTACAATGAGCAGTTCTTC
NA	NA	TRBV7-6	TRBJ1-6	CASSLPSEPHNSPLHF	TGTGCCAGCAGCTTACCCAGCGAACCCCATAATTCACCCCTCCACTTT
NA	NA	TRBV5-4	TRBJ1-2	CASSFGGGGYTF	TGTGCCAGCAGCTTCGGCGGGGGTGGCTACACCTTC
NA	NA	TRBV11-2	TRBJ1-2	CASSLVRGYGYTF	TGTGCCAGCAGCTTAGTGAGGGGGTATGGCTACACCTTC
NA	NA	TRBV5-1	TRBJ1-2	CASSSTGQYGYTF	TGCGCCAGCAGCTCAACAGGACAATATGGCTACACCTTC
few	TRBD2	TRBV28	TRBJ2-7	CASRAFERGYEQYF	TGTGCCAGCCGCGCCTTTGAGCGGGGCTACGAGCAGTACTTC
NA	NA	TRBV5-1	TRBJ1-1	CASRLGVSLNTEAFF	TGCGCCAGCCGCTTGGGAGTTTCACTGAACACTGAAGCTTTCTTT
NA	NA	TRBV14	TRBJ1-2	CASSQAGGGYTF	TGTGCCAGCAGCCAAGCGGGTGGTGGCTACACCTTC
NA	TRBD2	TRBV23-1	TRBJ2-7	CASSPGTSGSYEQYF	TGCGCCAGCAGTCCTGGGACTAGCGGGTCCTACGAGCAGTACTTC
NA	NA	TRBV7-8	TRBJ2-1	CASSLGRGFDEQFF	TGTGCCAGCAGCTTAGGGCGAGGGTTCGATGAGCAGTTCTTC
NA	TRBD2	TRBV9	TRBJ2-5	CASSVSPGTSGRGGETQYF	TGTGCCAGCAGCGTGAGTCCCGGGACTAGCGGGAGGGGAGGAGAGACCCAGTACTTC
NA	NA	TRBV15	TRBJ1-3	CATSRDRGESGNTIYF	TGTGCCACCAGCAGAGACAGGGGAGAGTCTGGAAACACCATATATTTT
NA	NA	TRBV5-6	TRBJ2-3	CASSFLGGTQYF	TGTGCCAGCAGCTTTTTGGGGGGAACGCAGTATTTT
NA	NA	TRBV19	TRBJ2-7	CADEGGSGKGEQYF	TGTGCCGACGAGGGGGGGAGCGGGAAAGGCGAGCAGTACTTC
few	TRBD1	TRBV27	TRBJ1-5	CASSPRGQGSNQPQHF	TGTGCCAGCAGTCCGCGCGGACAGGGAAGTAATCAGCCCCAGCATTTT
NA	TRBD2	TRBV9	TRBJ2-3	CASSEAGAVTDTQYF	TGTGCCAGCAGCGAAGCGGGGGCCGTCACAGATACGCAGTATTTT
NA	NA	TRBV6-5	TRBJ1-2	CASSYGGGGSGYTF	TGTGCCAGCAGTTACGGCGGGGGGGGCTCGGGCTACACCTTC
NA	NA	TRBV3-1/TRBV3-2	TRBJ2-1	CASSPPPLGASYNEQFF	TGTGCCAGCAGTCCACCGCCACTGGGGGCGAGTTACAATGAGCAGTTCTTC
NA	TRBD2	TRBV7-3	TRBJ2-3	CASSLTSGMSTDTQYF	TGTGCCAGCAGCTTAACTAGCGGGATGAGCACAGATACGCAGTATTTT
NA	TRBD1	TRBV5-6	TRBJ2-4	CASSIRTGENIQYF	TGTGCCAGCAGTATAAGAACAGGGGAAAACATTCAGTACTTC
once	NA	TRBV3-1/TRBV3-2	TRBJ1-5	CASSQERRAQPQHF	TGTGCCAGCAGCCAAGAGAGGCGGGCCCAGCCCCAGCATTTT
NA	TRBD1	TRBV20-1	TRBJ1-2	CSASTGGTMIF	TGCAGTGCTAGTACAGGGGGGACAATGATCTTC
NA	NA	TRBV7-8	TRBJ1-5	CASSLEGGNQPQHF	TGTGCCAGCAGCTTAGAGGGGGGGAACCAGCCCCAGCATTTT
NA	NA	TRBV5-1	TRBJ2-3	CASSLNREPDTQYF	TGCGCCAGCAGCTTGAACAGGGAGCCAGATACGCAGTATTTT
NA	NA	TRBV10-3	TRBJ2-7	CAISPDYIYEQYF	TGTGCCATCAGCCCCGACTACATTTACGAGCAGTACTTC